The T cell receptor beta chain described here comes from a study of regulatory T cells in long-lasting Graves disease. V lost 3 bases to trimming and J lost 1 base, with 11 bases between them. This CDR3 is built from 15 residues. Germline V lookup: CDR1 KGHSH, CDR2 LQKENI. CDR3 regions were amplified by Arm-PCR using iRepertoire HTBI primers to build TCR beta libraries. Each CDR3 protein is one row after TCRdb ran MiXCR on the multiplex PCR reads. The data show almost 350,000 distinct CDR3 sequences, around 20% seen once. Time point of the sample: persistent/refractory GD, antithyroid drugs over 5 years with positive TRAb. From RNA extracted from PBMCs, the TCR library was made.

V gene TRBV18 combines with J gene TRBJ2-3; no clear D gene. The origin of this receptor is a female donor with Graves disease. The sequencing here drew on peripheral blood mononuclear cells (PBMCs), taken when the disease was refractory, from a patient treated with antithyroid drugs. The CDR3 reads CASSPKVPRTDTQYF. The CDR3, as DNA: TGTGCCAGCTCACCTAAGGTCCCGCGCACAGATACGCAGTATTTT. The entire variable domain, with the rest obtained from reference TRBV18 and TRBJ2-3, is as follows: NAGVMQNPRHLVRRRGQEARLRCSPMKGHSHVYWYRQLPEEGLKFMVYLQKENIIDESGMPKERFSAEFPKEGPSILRIQQVVRGDSAAYFCASSPKVPRTDTQYFGPGTRLTVL.